This T cell receptor beta chain was sequenced for a study of blood T cell repertoires in COVID-19. Study details: Some COVID-19 samples were acute and others convalescent; all came from the United States, Italy and Spain. From T cells, B-cell-depleted T cells, or PBMCs came the material, which was cDNA or gDNA.

In the authors' workflow: Quantification of nucleated cells was approximated via reference gene primer amplification. Assay: immunoSEQ multiplex PCR; the TCRdb copy retains only in-frame clones and omits some. Clone size and the V and J calls come from that table; the DNA yielded D and trimming. The data contain roughly 110,000 clones, about 80% of them seen just once; the ten biggest clones take up approximately 4.3%. The CDR3 consists of 11 residues. Germline CDR1 reads MNHEY; CDR2 reads SVGAGI. V was shortened by 6 bases and J by 5 bases, with 7 bases between the two germline ends. Sequencing used peripheral blood. The chain joins TRBV6-5 to TRBJ1-2; D is possibly TRBD1 (5 bases). The TCR originated in a man in his sixties or seventies with acute or convalescent COVID-19. The CDR3 DNA reads TGTGCCAGCAGCCCAGGGTATGGCTACACCTTC. Translation gives CASSPGYGYTF.